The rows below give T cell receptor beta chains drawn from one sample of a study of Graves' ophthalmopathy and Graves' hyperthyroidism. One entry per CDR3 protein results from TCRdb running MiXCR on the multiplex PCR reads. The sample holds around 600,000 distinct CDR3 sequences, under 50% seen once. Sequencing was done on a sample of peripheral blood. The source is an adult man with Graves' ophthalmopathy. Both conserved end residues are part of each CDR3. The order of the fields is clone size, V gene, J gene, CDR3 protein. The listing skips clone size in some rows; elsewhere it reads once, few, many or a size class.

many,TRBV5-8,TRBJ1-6,CASSLAAARGSPLHF
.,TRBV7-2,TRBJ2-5,CASSSRDTEETQYF
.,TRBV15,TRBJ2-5,CAWRLAGSQETQYF
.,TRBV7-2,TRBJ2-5,CASSPGAGQETQYF
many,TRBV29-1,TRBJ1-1,CSVDPRRNTEAFF
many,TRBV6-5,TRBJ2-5,CASSYGRGETQYF
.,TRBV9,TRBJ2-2,CASSAPPPLTGGNTGELFF
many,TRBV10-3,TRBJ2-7,CAISVESRSEQYF
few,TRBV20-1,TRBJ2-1,CSASPPLLAGAYNEQFF
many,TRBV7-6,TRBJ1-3,CASSKNRDSGNTIYF
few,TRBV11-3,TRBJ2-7,CASSQPLAGNEQYF
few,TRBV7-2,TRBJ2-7,CASSLYIGTGGIYEQYF
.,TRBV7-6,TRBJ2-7,CASSHRGRTGEQYF